This T cell receptor beta chain was identified in a study of CD8 T cells in Susac syndrome. On the study more broadly: Patients with Susac syndrome had blood drawn and were at that point therapy-naive, on corticosteroids, or on intravenous immunoglobulin alone.

The RNA, roughly 0.45 to 1 ug, was put through reverse transcription using random hexamers. In TCRdb, the immunoSEQ multiplex PCR reads were re-called with MiXCR into one record per CDR3 protein. The sample lists tens of thousands of distinct CDR3 sequences; less than 95% were seen once. CDR3 size: 16 residues. V lost 2 bases to trimming and J lost 3 bases, with 14 bases between them. The V gene's germline CDR1 is LGHNA and CDR2 YSLEER. TCR beta sequencing covered blood CD8+ and CD4+ T cells. J is TRBJ2-1 and V is TRBV4-3, with D possibly being TRBD2 (6 bases). Sequenced sample: CD8+ T cells from PBMCs. This TCR was sampled from a human donor with Susac syndrome. CDR3 in amino acids: CASSQNEGLSYNEQFF. CDR3 DNA: TGCGCCAGCAGCCAAAACGAGGGACTTAGCTACAATGAGCAGTTCTTC.